The 2 T cell receptor beta chains below all came from one sample that was sequenced in a study of T cell responses to AZD1222 COVID-19 vaccine. Profiling relied on immunoSEQ multiplex PCR, and the TCRdb table lists in-frame clones only, not all of them. The repertoire consists of roughly 100,000 clones, with roughly 86% occurring once and the leading ten covering approximately 10%. Here the sequenced sample was peripheral blood, taken 28 days after the second AZD1222 dose. These receptor sequences come from an adult who received the AZD1222 COVID-19 vaccine.

This clone was seen a handful of times. The rearrangement links TRBV3-1 (or the pseudogene TRBV3-2) to TRBJ2-7; TRBD2 matches at 15 bases. The V gene end was trimmed by 3 bases and the J gene end by 4 bases; junction bases not matched to a gene: 7. The germline gives CDR1 LGHDT, CDR2 YNNKEL (reference sequence). CDR3 length: 17 amino acids. The CDR3 here is CASSQAGLAGGWYEQYF. CDR3 sequence (DNA): TGTGCCAGCAGCCAGGCCGGACTAGCGGGGGGGTGGTACGAGCAGTACTTC.

The sample holds a few counts of this clone. CDR3 residues: CASSEAGGQGIRELFF. CDR3 in DNA: TGTGCCAGCAGTGAAGCGGGGGGACAGGGTATCAGGGAGCTGTTTTTT. The gene calls are TRBV2 and TRBJ2-2, with TRBD1 matching over 9 bases. CDR1 and CDR2 (germline): SNHLY, FYNNEI. The CDR3 is 16 residues long. The V gene end was trimmed by 0 bases and the J gene end by 9 bases; junction bases not matched to a gene: 8.